Sequencing of this TCR beta chain was carried out in a study of CD8+ T cells in alopecia areata. Study results and limitations: Especially in alopecia totalis/universalis, lesional scalp showed greater clonality than normal scalp did. Tofacitinib yielded significantly lower scalp clonality and fewer expanded CD8+ clones among the top 100.

The CDR3 runs to 12 residues. V was pared by 1 base and J by 9 bases, with 5 bases between. The germline V gene has CDR1 SGDLS and CDR2 YYNGEE. About this clone: Its specificity is unknown.

Extracted RNA was reverse transcribed, and the resulting cDNA served as sequencing template. Generated by immunoSEQ multiplex PCR, the TCRdb table keeps only in-frame clones and is missing some. In the table there are approximately 210,000 clones, approximately 70% of which are singletons. Indicated treatment: oral pan-JAK inhibitor, 5-10 mg twice daily. Researchers gathered lesional scalp punch biopsies and peripheral blood from patients with alopecia areata. J is TRBJ1-6 and V is TRBV9; no firm D call. This receptor was taken from a human donor with alopecia areata. Sample: CD4+ T cells sorted from blood, taken around week 46, from a patient treated with tofacitinib. The CDR3 DNA sequence: TGTGCCAGCAGCGTAAACGGTTCACCCCTCCACTTT. Translation: CASSVNGSPLHF.